Shown below are 9 T cell receptor beta chains from a single sample sequenced in a study of T cells in Graves' hyperthyroidism and ophthalmopathy. The source material, RNA transcripts, was used to amplify TCR beta CDR3 regions. Researchers ran a first-round RT-PCR on the TCR CDR3 using the HTBI primer set. MiXCR, applied by TCRdb to the multiplex PCR reads, yields one record per CDR3 protein. The table includes 500,000 to 700,000 distinct CDR3 sequences, over 15% detected once. Sequencing input: blood. The receptor set was obtained from a woman aged 18-35 years with Graves' hyperthyroidism.

The V gene is TRBV24-1, the J gene TRBJ2-1, with 9 bases aligning to TRBD1. Germline-derived CDR1 and CDR2 are KGHDR and SFDVKD. Unmatched junction bases numbered 10, after V lost 1 base and J lost 7 bases. The CDR3 sequence is 17 residues long. The CDR3 bases are TGTGCCACCAGTGATTTCCCACAGGGGGCCTCTAAGAATGAGCAGTTCTTC. Encoded protein: CATSDFPQGASKNEQFF.

This clonotype was detected a few times. The J gene is TRBJ2-3, the V gene TRBV7-2; D call uncertain. V lost 4 bases to trimming and J lost 5 bases, with 16 bases between them. Germline CDR1 is SGHTA and CDR2 is FQGNSA. The CDR3 loop spans 15 amino acids. The DNA for the CDR3 is TGTGCCAGCAGCTCCCTCCTCTTCGTGGGAGATACGCAGTATTTT. Residues: CASSSLLFVGDTQYF. Variable domain in full (rest from reference TRBV7-2 and TRBJ2-3): GAGVSQSPSNKVTEKGKDVELRCDPISGHTALYWYRQSLGQGLEFLIYFQGNSAPDKSGLPSDRFSAERTGGSVSTLTIQRTQQEDSAVYLCASSSLLFVGDTQYFGPGTRLTVL.

Many counts were recorded for this clonotype. The chain couples TRBV28 to TRBJ1-5, with TRBD1 identical over 9 bases. Germline trimming cut 4 bases from V and 7 bases from J; bases unmatched to any gene: 5. The CDR3 is 14 amino acids. Per germline, CDR1 MDHEN and CDR2 SYDVKM. The CDR3 sequence: CASSWGQGKQPQHF. Written as DNA, the CDR3 is TGTGCCAGCAGTTGGGGACAGGGAAAGCAGCCCCAGCATTTT.

This clonotype was counted only a few times. The chain recombines TRBV24-1 with TRBJ2-1, with D possibly matching TRBD1 (5 bases). V lost 7 bases and J lost 5, with 8 bases in between. The length of the CDR3 is 12 residues. Germline V gives CDR1 KGHDR, CDR2 SFDVKD. In DNA form, the CDR3 reads TGTGCCACCAGAGACAGTGACAATGAGCAGTTCTTC. This gives the protein CATRDSDNEQFF.

A few counts support this clonotype. This chain joins TRBV6-2 or TRBV6-3 and TRBJ2-1; tentatively, D is TRBD1 (5 bases). Trimming took 0 bases from V and 7 from J, leaving 16 bases between them. CDR1 is MNHEY, CDR2 SVGEGT, per germline. This CDR3 region has 16 residues. CDR3 amino acids: CASSYSPTPGWNEQFF. DNA for the CDR3: TGTGCCAGCAGTTACTCCCCGACCCCAGGGTGGAATGAGCAGTTCTTC.

The rearrangement joins TRBV19 to TRBJ1-6; D may be TRBD1 (6 bases). Trimming shortened V by 1 base and J by 10 bases, and 11 bases separated the two germline ends. The CDR3 is made up of 14 amino acids. The germline V gene has CDR1 LNHDA and CDR2 SQIVND (reference sequence). CDR3 coding DNA: TGTGCCAGTAGTATAGTTGGGGGCGGCTCACCCCTCCACTTT. This gives the protein CASSIVGGGSPLHF.

This clonotype was counted many times. The chain joins TRBV11-2 to TRBJ2-2, with 8 bases aligning to TRBD1. V dropped 5 bases and J dropped 4; count of bases not matched to a gene: 3. The CDR3 covers 14 residues. From germline, CDR1 is SGHAT and CDR2 FQNNGV. This CDR3 is CASSIDRGTGELFF. For the CDR3, the DNA is TGTGCCAGCAGCATCGACAGGGGCACCGGGGAGCTGTTTTTT.

This clonotype was counted ten times or more. The chain recombines TRBV6-6 with TRBJ2-1; D is perhaps TRBD2 (6 bases). The CDR3 contains 15 residues. The ends were cut back, 0 bases at V and 7 bases at J, with 13 bases in the middle. The germline V gene has CDR1 MNHNY and CDR2 SVGAGI (reference sequence). CDR3 DNA sequence: TGTGCCAGCAGTTACTCGAACGGAGGGTGGAATGAGCAGTTCTTC. Protein sequence: CASSYSNGGWNEQFF.

With respect to this clonotype: A much larger clone is a single base away; this may be a read error. V is TRBV7-2 and J is TRBJ2-5; TRBD2 matches at 7 bases. Germline-derived CDR1 and CDR2 are SGHTA and FQGNSA. The CDR3 contains 16 residues. V was pared by 1 base and J by 2 bases, with 7 bases of the junction left unmatched. CDR3 sequence reads: CTSSLGLFSGQETQYF. The CDR3 region has the DNA TGTACCAGCAGCTTAGGATTGTTTAGCGGGCAAGAGACCCAGTACTTC.